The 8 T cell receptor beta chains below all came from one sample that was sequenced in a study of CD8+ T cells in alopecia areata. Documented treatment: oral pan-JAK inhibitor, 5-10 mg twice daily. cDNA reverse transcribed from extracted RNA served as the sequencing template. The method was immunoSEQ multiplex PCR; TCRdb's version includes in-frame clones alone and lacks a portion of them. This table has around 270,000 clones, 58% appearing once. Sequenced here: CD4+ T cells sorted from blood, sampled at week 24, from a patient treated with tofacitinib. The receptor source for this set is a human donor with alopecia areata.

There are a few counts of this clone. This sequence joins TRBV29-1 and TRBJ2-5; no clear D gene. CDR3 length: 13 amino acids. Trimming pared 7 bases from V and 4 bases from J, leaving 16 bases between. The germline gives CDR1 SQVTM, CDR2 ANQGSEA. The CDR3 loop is CSGKRGRVETQYF. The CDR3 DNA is TGCAGCGGCAAAAGAGGACGTGTAGAGACCCAGTACTTC. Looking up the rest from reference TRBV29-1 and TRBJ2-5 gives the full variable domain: SAVISQKPSRDICQRGTSLTIQCQVDSQVTMMFWYRQQPGQSLTLIATANQGSEATYESGFVIDKFPISRPNLTFSTLTVSNMSPEDSSIYLCSGKRGRVETQYFGPGTRLLVL.

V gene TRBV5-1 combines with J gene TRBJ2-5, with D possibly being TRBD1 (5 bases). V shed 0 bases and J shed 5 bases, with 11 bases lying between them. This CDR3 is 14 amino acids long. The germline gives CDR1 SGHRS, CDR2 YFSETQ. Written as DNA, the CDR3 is TGCGCCAGCAGCTTGGGACAGCCCAGTGAGACCCAGTACTTC. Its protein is CASSLGQPSETQYF. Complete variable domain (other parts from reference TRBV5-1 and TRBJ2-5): KAGVTQTPRYLIKTRGQQVTLSCSPISGHRSVSWYQQTPGQGLQFLFEYFSETQRNKGNFPGRFSGRQFSNSRSEMNVSTLELGDSALYLCASSLGQPSETQYFGPGTRLLVL.

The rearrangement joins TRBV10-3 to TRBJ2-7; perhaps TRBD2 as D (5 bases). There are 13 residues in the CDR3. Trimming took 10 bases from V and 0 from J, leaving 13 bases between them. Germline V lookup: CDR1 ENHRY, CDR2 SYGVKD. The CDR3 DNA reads TGTGCCACAAAAAGCGGCCCCTCCTACGAGCAGTACTTC. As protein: CATKSGPSYEQYF.

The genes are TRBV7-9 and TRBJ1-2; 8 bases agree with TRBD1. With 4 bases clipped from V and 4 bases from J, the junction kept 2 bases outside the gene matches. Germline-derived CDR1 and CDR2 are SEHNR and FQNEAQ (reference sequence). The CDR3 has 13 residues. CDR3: CASSWGQAYGYTF. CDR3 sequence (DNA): TGTGCCAGCAGCTGGGGACAGGCCTATGGCTACACCTTC.

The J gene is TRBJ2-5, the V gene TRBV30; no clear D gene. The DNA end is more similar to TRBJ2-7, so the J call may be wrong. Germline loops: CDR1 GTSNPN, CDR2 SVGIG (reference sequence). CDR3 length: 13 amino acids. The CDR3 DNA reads TGTGCCTGGAGTGAAGGTTCAAGACACGAGCAGTACTTC. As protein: CAWSEGSRHEQYF.

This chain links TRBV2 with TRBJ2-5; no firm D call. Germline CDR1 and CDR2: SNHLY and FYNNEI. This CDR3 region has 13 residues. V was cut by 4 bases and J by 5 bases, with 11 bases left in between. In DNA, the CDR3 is TGTGCCAGCAGTGTTTCAGTTTCGGAGACCCAGTACTTC. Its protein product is CASSVSVSETQYF.

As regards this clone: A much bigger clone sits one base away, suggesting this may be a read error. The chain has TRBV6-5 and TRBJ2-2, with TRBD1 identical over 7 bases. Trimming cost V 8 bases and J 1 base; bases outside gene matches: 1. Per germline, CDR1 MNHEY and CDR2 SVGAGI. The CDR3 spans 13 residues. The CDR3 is CASRTGNTGELFF. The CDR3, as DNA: TGTGCCAGCCGGACAGGGAACACCGGGGAGCTGTTTTTT.

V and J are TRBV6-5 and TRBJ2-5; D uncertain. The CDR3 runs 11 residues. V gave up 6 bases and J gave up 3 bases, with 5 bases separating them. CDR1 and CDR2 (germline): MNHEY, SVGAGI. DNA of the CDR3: TGTGCCAGCAGAGAAAAAGAGACCCAGTACTTC. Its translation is CASREKETQYF.